This T cell receptor (beta chain) originates from a study of Graves' ophthalmopathy and Graves' hyperthyroidism. Amplifying from RNA transcripts, the study obtained TCR beta CDR3 regions. A first-round RT-PCR used HTBI primers, followed by a second-round multiplex PCR. TCRdb reprocessed the multiplex PCR reads via MiXCR and lists one record per CDR3 protein. The table has about 380,000 distinct CDR3 sequences, 15% seen once. The sample holds many counts of this clonotype. Trimming shortened V by 4 bases and J by 3 bases, and 9 bases separated the two germline ends. The CDR3 runs 13 residues. Looked up from germline, CDR1 is KGHDR and CDR2 is SFDVKD.

The origin of this receptor is a young woman with stable Graves' hyperthyroidism. The rearrangement joins TRBV24-1 to TRBJ2-7; the D gene is possibly TRBD2 (6 bases). Sequencing used peripheral blood. CDR3 region: CATSEKGGYEQYF. The CDR3 DNA reads TGTGCCACCAGTGAAAAGGGAGGCTACGAGCAGTACTTC.